These T cell receptor beta chains were read from a single sample in a study of T cell responses to AZD1222 COVID-19 vaccine. TCRdb's table, derived via immunoSEQ multiplex PCR, lists solely in-frame clones and lacks some. The sample holds 75,000 to 90,000 clones, less than 95% seen once. The input for sequencing was peripheral blood, taken 28 days after the second AZD1222 dose. Source of these receptors: an adult who received the AZD1222 COVID-19 vaccine. Both conserved end residues are part of each CDR3. A D gene is named only where the DNA matches it firmly. Clone size, where shown, is once, few, many, or a class for clones that have expanded.

TRBV28	.	.	TRBJ1-2	TGTGCCAGCAGAAGACTACAACTACCCCCCTATGGCTACACCTTC	CASRRLQLPPYGYTF
TRBV11-2	.	.	TRBJ1-3	TGTGCCAGCAGCGTGTCATGGGGGCGCGGTAACACCATATATTTT	CASSVSWGRGNTIYF
TRBV6-6	TRBD1	.	TRBJ1-2	TGTGCCAGCAGTCGGACAGGCTATGGCTACACCTTC	CASSRTGYGYTF
TRBV28	TRBD1	.	TRBJ1-6	TGTGCCAGCAGTCTCCCCGGGACAGGGATATTGGTGCCCCTCCACTTT	CASSLPGTGILVPLHF
TRBV9	TRBD1	.	TRBJ2-7	TGTGCCAGTAGAGAGGGACAGGGGTTCGGCGAGCAGTACTTC	CASREGQGFGEQYF
TRBV15	TRBD1	once	TRBJ2-3	TGTGCCACGAAGGGACAGGGTGACACAGATACGCAGTATTTT	CATKGQGDTDTQYF
TRBV7-2	.	.	TRBJ2-3	TGTGCCAGCAGCTTAGACCGGGTCCCAGATACGCAGTATTTT	CASSLDRVPDTQYF
TRBV27	.	.	TRBJ2-1	TGTGCCAGCAGTCCGCTCGGGTTGGCAGGGTACGGGAAGGAGAACAATGAGCAGTTCTTC	CASSPLGLAGYGKENNEQFF
TRBV12-3/TRBV12-4	TRBD1	once	TRBJ1-4	TGTGCCAGCAGGTACAGGGGAGGTGAAAAACTGTTTTTT	CASRYRGGEKLFF
TRBV5-1	TRBD1	.	TRBJ2-2	TGCGCCAGCAGCTTGAAAATAGGGGGCAGGTCCGGGGAGCTGTTTTTT	CASSLKIGGRSGELFF
TRBV3-1/TRBV3-2	TRBD2	.	TRBJ2-1	TGTGCCAGCAGCCCGTTTGCAAGCGGGAGGTTCAATGAGCAGTTCTTC	CASSPFASGRFNEQFF
TRBV7-2	TRBD1	.	TRBJ2-2	TGTGCCAGCAGCGCCAGGACAGGACGGAACACCGGGGAGCTGTTTTTT	CASSARTGRNTGELFF
TRBV28	TRBD2	.	TRBJ2-1	TGTGCCAGCACCCCAGCGGGAGCTACGGCGAATGAGCAGTTCTTC	CASTPAGATANEQFF
TRBV6-4	TRBD1	.	TRBJ2-3	TGTGCCAGCAGTGAGGGACAGGGTTCAGATACGCAGTATTTT	CASSEGQGSDTQYF
TRBV10-3	TRBD1	.	TRBJ2-2	TGTGCCATCAACGACCGGGACAGGGGAACCGGGGAGCTGTTTTTT	CAINDRDRGTGELFF
TRBV5-1	TRBD1	.	TRBJ1-1	TGCGCCAGCAGCTTCGGACAGGGGGCTAACATGAACACTGAAGCTTTCTTT	CASSFGQGANMNTEAFF
TRBV3-1/TRBV3-2	TRBD2	once	TRBJ2-1	TGTGCCAGCAGCCAAGAAGATAGAACGGGAGGGCCCGGCAATGAGCAGTTCTTC	CASSQEDRTGGPGNEQFF
TRBV28	.	.	TRBJ1-5	TGTGCCAGCCAGAACAGTTATCAACGGGGGCGCAATCAGCCCCAGCATTTT	CASQNSYQRGRNQPQHF
TRBV9	.	few	TRBJ2-2	TGTGCCAGCAGCAAGCGGACAGTGAACACCGGGGAGCTGTTTTTT	CASSKRTVNTGELFF
TRBV5-1	.	.	TRBJ2-1	TGCGCCAGCAGCGGTAACAAACGGGACCTTTACGATGAGCAGTTCTTC	CASSGNKRDLYDEQFF
TRBV7-9	.	.	TRBJ1-2	TGTGCCAGCAGCTTAGGGGACGCCGGCTACACCTTC	CASSLGDAGYTF
TRBV5-6	TRBD1	.	TRBJ1-2	TGTGCCAGCAGCTACGACAGGGCAGTTAGTGGCTACACCTTC	CASSYDRAVSGYTF
TRBV19	.	.	TRBJ1-5	TGTGCCAGTAATGGCATGGGGTGGGATCAGCCCCAGCATTTT	CASNGMGWDQPQHF
TRBV6-5	.	.	TRBJ2-1	TGTGCCAGCAGTTACCGGGGCTCCTACAATGAGCAGTTCTTC	CASSYRGSYNEQFF
TRBV7-2	.	.	TRBJ1-2	TGTGCCAGCAGCTTAAGGGACGGAGTAAGTTATGGCTACACCTTC	CASSLRDGVSYGYTF
TRBV5-4	.	.	TRBJ2-2	TGTGCCAGCAGCTTCCTTGGACGTACGAACACCGGGGAGCTGTTTTTT	CASSFLGRTNTGELFF
TRBV11-3	TRBD2	.	TRBJ2-7	TGTGCCGGCAGCTTAGATTTTAGCGGGAGTGATTCGGTGTACGAGCAGTACTTC	CAGSLDFSGSDSVYEQYF
TRBV5-6	.	.	TRBJ2-3	TGTGCCAGCAGCTTGGCTCATAATGGTGATACGCAGTATTTT	CASSLAHNGDTQYF
TRBV18	.	.	TRBJ2-5	TGTGCCAGCTCCGGAAACCAAGAGACCCAGTACTTC	CASSGNQETQYF
TRBV10-3	TRBD1	.	TRBJ1-2	TGTGCCATCAATCCGGGACAGGGGGCCTATGGCTACACCTTC	CAINPGQGAYGYTF
TRBV4-3	.	.	TRBJ2-7	TGCGCCAGCAGCCAAGATCGGTCGGGAGCGGCCTACGAGCAGTACTTC	CASSQDRSGAAYEQYF
TRBV9	.	.	TRBJ1-5	TGTGCCAGCAGCGTAGCTGGGGGCGCCGATCAGCCCCAGCATTTT	CASSVAGGADQPQHF
TRBV7-9	TRBD1	.	TRBJ2-5	TGTGCCAGCAGCTATGGGACAGGGCAAGAGACCCAGTACTTC	CASSYGTGQETQYF
TRBV20-1	.	once	TRBJ2-2	TGCAGTGCTAGTGGGGGAGATAGCACCGGGGAGCTGTTTTTT	CSASGGDSTGELFF
TRBV10-1	.	once	TRBJ1-2	TGCGCCAGCAGTGAGTCGGACGGCTATGGCTACACCTTC	CASSESDGYGYTF
TRBV4-1	.	.	TRBJ1-1	TGCGCCAGCAGCCAGGGGGCCCAGGGGACCTTGAACACTGAAGCTTTCTTT	CASSQGAQGTLNTEAFF
TRBV20-1	.	.	TRBJ1-1	TGCAGTGCAGGCCAAGCTTTCTTT	CSAGQAFF
TRBV5-5	TRBD1	.	TRBJ2-6	TGTGCCAGCAGCGGACGACAGGGCCTCCAGGGGGAAGGGGCCAACGTCCTGACTTTC	CASSGRQGLQGEGANVLTF
TRBV6-4	TRBD2	.	TRBJ2-3	TGTGCCAGGGGACTAGCGAAGGATACGCAGTATTTT	CARGLAKDTQYF
TRBV6-4	TRBD2	.	TRBJ2-1	TGTGCCAGCAGCCCACTAGCGGGAGGGTCCAATGAGCAGTTCTTC	CASSPLAGGSNEQFF
TRBV28	.	.	TRBJ2-7	TGTGCCAGCAGCGACCGAGTCTACGAGCAGTACTTC	CASSDRVYEQYF
TRBV4-2	.	.	TRBJ1-2	TGTGCCAGCAGCCAAGACGACACAACTAACTATGGCTACACCTTC	CASSQDDTTNYGYTF
TRBV6-1	.	.	TRBJ2-4	TGTGCCAGCAGTGAACCAGGGGCCCTAGAGAACATTCAGTACTTC	CASSEPGALENIQYF
TRBV6-6	TRBD1	few	TRBJ2-5	TGTGCCAGCAGTTCTTCCCCAGGGGGTAGGCAAGAGACCCAGTACTTC	CASSSSPGGRQETQYF
TRBV7-9	TRBD2	.	TRBJ2-2	TGTGCCAGCAGCTCTCCACTAGCGGGAGCGAACACCGGGGAGCTGTTTTTT	CASSSPLAGANTGELFF
TRBV6-5	TRBD1	.	TRBJ1-1	TGTGCCAGCAGTTTCCAGGGGGCAGGGAACACTGAAGCTTTCTTT	CASSFQGAGNTEAFF
TRBV6-5	.	.	TRBJ2-7	TGTGCCAGCAGTTACACGGACTCGGGGTACGAGCAGTACTTC	CASSYTDSGYEQYF
TRBV6-5	.	.	TRBJ1-4	TGTGCCAGCAGCCTCCGGGCCGCAACTAATGAAAAACTGTTTTTT	CASSLRAATNEKLFF
TRBV7-3	TRBD2	.	TRBJ2-1	TGTGCCAGCAGCCGAATAGCGGGAGTAAGCTACAATGAGCAGTTCTTC	CASSRIAGVSYNEQFF
TRBV5-1	TRBD2	.	TRBJ2-7	TGCGCCAGCAGCTTGACGGGGGGTCTGCTCGAGCAGTACTTC	CASSLTGGLLEQYF
TRBV18	TRBD2	.	TRBJ2-7	TGTGCCAGCTCACCGGGACTAGCAAACGAGCAGTACTTC	CASSPGLANEQYF
TRBV2	.	.	TRBJ1-4	TGTGCCAGCAGTGAAGCTAGTCCGGGCAGGGCTAAACTGTTTTTT	CASSEASPGRAKLFF
TRBV10-1	.	.	TRBJ2-3	TGCGCCAGCAGTGAGTCTCCCGCGTCTGCAGATACGCAGTATTTT	CASSESPASADTQYF
TRBV5-1	TRBD2	.	TRBJ2-1	TGCGCCAGCACCGGACTAGCAGGTAATGAGCAGTTCTTC	CASTGLAGNEQFF
TRBV5-1	TRBD1	.	TRBJ2-5	TGCGCCAGCAGCGGCAGGGGGCGCCAAGAGACCCAGTACTTC	CASSGRGRQETQYF
TRBV4-1	TRBD1	.	TRBJ2-7	TGCGCCAGCAGCCGACCTGGAGAGGGGGCGGCAGAGCAGTACTTC	CASSRPGEGAAEQYF
TRBV29-1	.	.	TRBJ2-7	TGCAGCGTTGACAGGGCAGGAAGCTCCTACGAGCAGTACTTC	CSVDRAGSSYEQYF
TRBV19	.	.	TRBJ1-1	TGTGCCAGTACCACCTTGCCGACGGGGGGCTATGAACTATCTGAAGCTTTCTTT	CASTTLPTGGYELSEAFF
TRBV9	.	.	TRBJ2-5	TGTGCCAGCAGCGTAGCCCCCAGCGCAGAGACCCAGTACTTC	CASSVAPSAETQYF